The 3 T cell receptor beta chains below come from one sample, sequenced in a study of CD8+ T cells in alopecia areata. Treatment meaning: oral pan-JAK inhibitor, 5-10 mg twice daily. Extracted RNA was reverse transcribed into cDNA, the sequencing template. Measured with immunoSEQ multiplex PCR; TCRdb has only the in-frame clones, and not every one. The sample records some 110,000 clones, roughly 55% being singletons. Sequenced material: CD8+ T cells sorted from blood, taken at week 24, from a patient treated with tofacitinib. The origin of the receptors is a human donor with alopecia areata.

This clone was seen only once. The V and J genes are TRBV2 and TRBJ2-7; 10 bases agree with TRBD1. The length of the CDR3 is 13 residues. The V segment lost 8 bases and the J segment 3 bases; nucleotides outside the gene matches: 4. Germline CDR1 SNHLY, CDR2 FYNNEI. CDR3 in amino acids: CASRGTGDYEQYF. The CDR3 region has the DNA TGTGCCAGCCGTGGGACAGGGGACTACGAGCAGTACTTC. The full variable domain, rest sourced from reference TRBV2 and TRBJ2-7, is EPEVTQTPSHQVTQMGQEVILRCVPISNHLYFYWYRQILGQKVEFLVSFYNNEISEKSEIFDDQFSVERPDGSNFTLKIRSTKLEDSAMYFCASRGTGDYEQYFGPGTRLTVT.

This clone was observed a handful of times. The gene calls are TRBV2 and TRBJ2-1, with 8 nucleotides matching TRBD1. The germline V gene has CDR1 SNHLY and CDR2 FYNNEI. This CDR3 contains 15 residues. The junction had 1 base not matched to a gene; V was cut back by 3 bases and J by 0 bases. The CDR3 coding sequence is TGTGCCAGCAGTGAGACAGGGGTCTCCTACAATGAGCAGTTCTTC. The encoded protein is CASSETGVSYNEQFF.

The rearrangement uses TRBV7-2 and TRBJ2-3; 12 bases fit TRBD2. CDR1 is SGHTA, CDR2 FQGNSA, per germline. This CDR3 comprises 16 residues. After removal of 5 bases from V and 2 bases from J, the junction contained 5 bases not matched to a gene. The CDR3 region has the DNA TGTGCCAGCAGCCGAACTAGCGGGGGGTTCACAGATACGCAGTATTTT. It encodes CASSRTSGGFTDTQYF.